This T cell receptor beta chain appears in the sequencing data of a study of identical twins. TCRdb re-called the 5' RACE reads with MiXCR, one entry per CDR3 protein. The table records 450,000 to 650,000 distinct CDR3 sequences, around 15% of them present only once. CDR3 length: 12 residues. CDR1 is WSHSY and CDR2 is SAAADI in the germline V gene. With 2 bases clipped from V and 15 bases from J, the junction kept 3 bases outside the gene matches. This same sample was also part of a study on yellow fever vaccine responses in identical twins.

The chain recombines TRBV10-2 with TRBJ2-1, with 11 bases fitting TRBD2. Sequenced material: CD4+ T cells sorted from blood. The TCR sequence derives from a woman aged 18-30 years in good health. The DNA for the CDR3 is TGCGCCAGCAGTGAGACTAGCGGGAGTCTGTTCTTC. It encodes CASSETSGSLFF.